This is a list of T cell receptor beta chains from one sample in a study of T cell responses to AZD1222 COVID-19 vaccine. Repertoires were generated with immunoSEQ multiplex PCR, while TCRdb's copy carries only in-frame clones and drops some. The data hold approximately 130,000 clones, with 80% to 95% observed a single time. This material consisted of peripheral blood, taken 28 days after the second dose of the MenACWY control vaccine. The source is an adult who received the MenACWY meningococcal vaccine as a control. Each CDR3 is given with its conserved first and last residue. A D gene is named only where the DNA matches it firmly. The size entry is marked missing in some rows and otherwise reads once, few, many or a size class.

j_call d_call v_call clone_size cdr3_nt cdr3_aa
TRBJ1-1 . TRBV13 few TGTGCCAGCAGCTCCCGGCCCCGGGGTCGCACTGAAGCTTTCTTT CASSSRPRGRTEAFF
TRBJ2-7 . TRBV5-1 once TGCGCCAGCAGCTTGGCGGGGACAACTACCTACGAGCAGTACTTC CASSLAGTTTYEQYF
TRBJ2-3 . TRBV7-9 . TGTGCCAGCAGCTTTCTCGGCCACCTGAGCACAGATACGCAGTATTTT CASSFLGHLSTDTQYF
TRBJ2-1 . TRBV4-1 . TGCGCCAGCAGCCAAGTCGAAACACACAATGAGCAGTTCTTC CASSQVETHNEQFF
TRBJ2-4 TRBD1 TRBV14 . TGTGCCAGCAGCCAAGATTGGGGGAGACAGGGGCCTGTAGCCAAAAACATTCAGTACTTC CASSQDWGRQGPVAKNIQYF
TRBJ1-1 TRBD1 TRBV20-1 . TGCAGTGCTAGTAGGGGCCAAGGACAGGGGGCTACTGAAGCTTTCTTT CSASRGQGQGATEAFF
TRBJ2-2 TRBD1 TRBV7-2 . TGTGCCAGCAGCCTCATAGGGGTACAGGGGGCCGGGGAGCTGTTTTTT CASSLIGVQGAGELFF
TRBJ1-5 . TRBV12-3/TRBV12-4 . TGTGCCAGCAGTTTACAGGGGCAACAGCCCCAGCATTTT CASSLQGQQPQHF
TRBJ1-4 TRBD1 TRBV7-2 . TGTGCCAGCAGCCTCCGACAGGGGGCTAATGAAAAACTGTTTTTT CASSLRQGANEKLFF
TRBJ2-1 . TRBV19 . TGTGCCAGTAGTATAGATAGTTCTTTGGGGGTTGAGCAGTTCTTC CASSIDSSLGVEQFF
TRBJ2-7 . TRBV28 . TGTGCCAGCATCCCGGGGAGCGGTAGGGGGGAGCAGTACTTC CASIPGSGRGEQYF
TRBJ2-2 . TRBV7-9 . TGTGCCAGCAGCTTAGTCCTCAGCTACACCGGGGAGCTGTTTTTT CASSLVLSYTGELFF
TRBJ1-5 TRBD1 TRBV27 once TGTGCCAGCAGCCAAACCAAGACAGGGTCCAATCAGCCCCAGCATTTT CASSQTKTGSNQPQHF
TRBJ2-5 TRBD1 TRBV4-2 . TGTGCCAGCAGCCAAGACCCCCTGGGACAGGGGGGAGAGACCCAGTACTTC CASSQDPLGQGGETQYF
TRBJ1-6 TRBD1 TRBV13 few TGTGCCAGCAGCTTAGGCAGGGGGCACGGTTCACCCCTCCACTTT CASSLGRGHGSPLHF
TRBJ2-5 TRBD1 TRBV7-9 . TGTGCCAGCAGCACTGACAGGGGTGCCGTCCAAGAGACCCAGTACTTC CASSTDRGAVQETQYF
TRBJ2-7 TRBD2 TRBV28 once TGTGCCAGCAGTCCGCCAGCGGGAGCGGTCTACGAGCAGTACTTC CASSPPAGAVYEQYF
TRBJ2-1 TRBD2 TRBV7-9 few TGTGCCAGCAGGGGGTCCCTAGCGGGAGGGCCCAATGAGCAGTTCTTC CASRGSLAGGPNEQFF
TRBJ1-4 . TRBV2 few TGTGCCAGCAGTGGACTAATGTGGGGGAAAAATGAAAAACTGTTTTTT CASSGLMWGKNEKLFF
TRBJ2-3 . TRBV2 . TGTGCCAGCAGTAGGACCGAACGCACAGATACGCAGTATTTT CASSRTERTDTQYF
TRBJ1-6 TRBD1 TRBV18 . TGTGCCAGCTCACACCGGGACAGGGCCTCTAATTCACCCCTCCACTTT CASSHRDRASNSPLHF
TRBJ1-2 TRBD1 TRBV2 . TGTGCCAGCAGTGAAGCCCCCCCGGGACAGGGAAGGGACTATGGCTACACCTTC CASSEAPPGQGRDYGYTF
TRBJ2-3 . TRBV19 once TGTGCCAGTAGTGATGGGTCAGAACCCCCCAATACGCAGTATTTT CASSDGSEPPNTQYF
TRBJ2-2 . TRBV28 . TGTGCCAGCAGTGACCCGGGACTCAACACCGGGGAGCTGTTTTTT CASSDPGLNTGELFF
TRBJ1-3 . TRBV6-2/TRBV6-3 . TGTGCCAGCAGTCGGGGACCGCCGAGCTCTGGAAACACCATATATTTT CASSRGPPSSGNTIYF
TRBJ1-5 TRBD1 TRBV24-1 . TGTGCCACCAGTGATCCCAGACAGGGGAATCAGCCCCAGCATTTT CATSDPRQGNQPQHF
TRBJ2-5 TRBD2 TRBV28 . TGTGCCAGCAGAACGAGACTAGCGGGGGGGCCGTCCCAAGAGACCCAGTACTTC CASRTRLAGGPSQETQYF
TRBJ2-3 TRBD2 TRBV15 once TGTGCCACCGGCTTTGGAGCGGGGAACACAGATACGCAGTATTTT CATGFGAGNTDTQYF